This TCR beta chain was sequenced in a study of cytomegalovirus exposure and HLA in healthy donors. The study, taken as a whole, reports: Later work associated roughly 17,000 TCR beta sequences with HLA alleles at 0.05 false discovery rate.

Notes on this clone: Antigen: not known.

Primers included in the PCR were 60 Vbeta and 13 Jbeta primers. The method was immunoSEQ multiplex PCR; TCRdb's version includes in-frame clones alone and lacks a portion of them. In the table there are about 240,000 clones, approximately 81% of which are singletons. This CDR3 is built from 16 residues. Per the germline V gene, CDR1 is SGHRS and CDR2 is YFSETQ. Trimming cost V 1 base and J 5 bases, with 15 bases left between them. This chain connects TRBV5-1 to TRBJ1-4; weak D call: TRBD1 (5 bases). The sequence derives from a girl aged 2 to 9 in good health and CMV-seronegative. The sample was PBMCs. CDR3 amino acids: CASSLWGVEPNEKLFF. The CDR3 DNA is TGCGCCAGCAGCTTGTGGGGGGTCGAACCCAATGAAAAACTGTTTTTT.